Listed here are 32 T cell receptor beta chains from one sample, sequenced in a study of blood T cell repertoires in COVID-19. Repertoires were generated with immunoSEQ multiplex PCR, while TCRdb's copy carries only in-frame clones and drops some. This table holds 150,000 to 250,000 clones, 87% found once. The sample was PBMCs or T cells enriched from blood (not recorded which). These receptors came from a woman under 40 who had recovered from COVID-19.

Concerning this clone: The junction shows a germline mismatch at one end, possibly a read error. The chain links TRBV5-4 to TRBJ1-3; tentative D call: TRBD1 (5 bases). CDR1 is SGHNT, CDR2 YYREEE, per germline (reference sequence). CDR3 size: 14 residues. This CDR3 is CATSTQGTGNTIYF. The CDR3 DNA follows: TGTGCCACCAGCACGCAGGGCACTGGAAACACCATATATTTT.

This clone was detected a few times. The rearrangement joins TRBV9 to TRBJ1-6, with D hard to call. V was pared by 6 bases and J by 8 bases, with 18 bases between. Germline V gives CDR1 SGDLS, CDR2 YYNGEE. The CDR3 contains 15 residues. This CDR3 reads CASNPDSMGDSPLHF. The CDR3 coding sequence is TGTGCCAGCAATCCGGACTCTATGGGTGATTCACCCCTCCACTTT. Complete variable domain (other parts from reference TRBV9 and TRBJ1-6): DSGVTQTPKHLITATGQRVTLRCSPRSGDLSVYWYQQSLDQGLQFLIQYYNGEERAKGNILERFSAQQFPDLHSELNLSSLELGDSALYFCASNPDSMGDSPLHFGNGTRLTVT.

This rearrangement joins TRBV10-3 to TRBJ1-6; 8 bases fit TRBD1. This CDR3 contains 14 residues. The germline CDR1 and CDR2 sequences are ENHRY and SYGVKD. After removal of 2 bases from V and 7 bases from J, the junction contained 1 base not matched to a gene. CDR3: CAISETGGNSPLHF. CDR3 nucleotides: TGTGCCATCAGTGAGACAGGGGGAAATTCACCCCTCCACTTT.

The chain links TRBV7-9 to TRBJ1-2; possibly TRBD1 for D (5 bases). The CDR3 runs 14 residues. With 1 base removed from V and 8 bases from J, the gap between germline ends came to 14 bases. Germline V gene data show CDR1 as SEHNR and CDR2 as FQNEAQ (reference sequence). The CDR3 here is CASSLEGALVGYTF. The CDR3 nucleotides are TGTGCCAGCAGCTTAGAAGGGGCCCTTGTGGGCTACACCTTC.

The genes are TRBV11-2 and TRBJ2-7; 11 bases line up with TRBD1. V lost 1 base and J lost 0; bases outside the gene matches: 5. CDR1 is SGHAT, CDR2 FQNNGV, per germline. The length of the CDR3 is 17 residues. CDR3: CASSLGTGGAPSYEQYF. DNA for the CDR3: TGTGCCAGCAGCTTAGGGACAGGGGGCGCCCCCTCCTACGAGCAGTACTTC.

V gene TRBV4-1 combines with J gene TRBJ1-5; 7 bases map to TRBD1. V trimming: 4 bases; J trimming: 1 base; junction bases outside the gene matches: 7. Germline-derived CDR1 and CDR2 are MGHRA and YSYEKL. This CDR3 contains 16 residues. The CDR3 sequence is CASSPSGTASNQPQHF. As DNA, the CDR3 is TGCGCCAGCAGCCCCTCCGGGACAGCCAGCAATCAGCCCCAGCATTTT.

This chain joins TRBV5-4 and TRBJ2-1, with 12 bases lining up with TRBD2. Germline V gene data show CDR1 as SGHNT and CDR2 as YYREEE (reference sequence). V lost 1 base and J lost 9; bases outside the gene matches: 5. This CDR3 has 15 residues. DNA for the CDR3: TGTGCCAGCAGCTTGTCCGGGACTAGCGGGCGTGAGCAGTTCTTC. Residues: CASSLSGTSGREQFF.

The chain joins TRBV11-2 to TRBJ1-6; 7 positions match TRBD1. V lost 5 bases, J lost 9 bases, and 7 bases stayed unmatched. Per the germline V gene, CDR1 is SGHAT and CDR2 is FQNNGV. The CDR3 sequence is 14 residues long. This CDR3 reads CASSAGTAGSPLHF. As DNA, the CDR3 is TGTGCCAGCAGCGCAGGGACAGCAGGTTCACCCCTCCACTTT.

The genes are TRBV5-1 and TRBJ1-2; a possible D gene is TRBD1 (5 bases). The V and J ends lost 1 base and 6 bases respectively, with 16 bases between them. The V gene's germline CDR1 is SGHRS and CDR2 YFSETQ. This CDR3 has 15 amino acids. The CDR3 protein is CASSLRGTLPDGYTF. CDR3 in DNA: TGCGCCAGCAGCTTGCGGGGGACCCTTCCGGATGGCTACACCTTC. Full variable domain (rest looked up from reference TRBV5-1 and TRBJ1-2): KAGVTQTPRYLIKTRGQQVTLSCSPISGHRSVSWYQQTPGQGLQFLFEYFSETQRNKGNFPGRFSGRQFSNSRSEMNVSTLELGDSALYLCASSLRGTLPDGYTFGSGTRLTVV.

J is TRBJ2-3 and V is TRBV7-8; D remains unclear. This CDR3 contains 14 residues. Germline V lookup: CDR1 SGHVS, CDR2 FQNEAQ. V lost 1 base to trimming and J lost 5 bases, with 10 bases between them. The CDR3 DNA reads TGTGCCAGCAGCTTAGAGTGGGCTGGAGATACGCAGTATTTT. Its protein is CASSLEWAGDTQYF. Full variable domain (missing parts from reference TRBV7-8 and TRBJ2-3): GAGVSQSPRYKVAKRGQDVALRCDPISGHVSLFWYQQALGQGPEFLTYFQNEAQLDKSGLPSDRFFAERPEGSVSTLKIQRTQQEDSAVYLCASSLEWAGDTQYFGPGTRLTVL.

This chain connects TRBV5-1 to TRBJ1-2, with a possible D match to TRBD1 (5 bases). With 7 bases removed from V and 8 bases from J, the gap between germline ends came to 18 bases. There are 13 residues in the CDR3. Germline V lookup: CDR1 SGHRS, CDR2 YFSETQ. The CDR3 nucleotides read TGCGCCAGCTCCCTGGGGGGTTCAAGCGGCTACACCTTC. Its protein product is CASSLGGSSGYTF.

The genes are TRBV19 and TRBJ1-5; no reliable D call. Trimming pared 6 bases from V and 3 bases from J, leaving 9 bases between. Germline loops: CDR1 LNHDA, CDR2 SQIVND (reference sequence). The CDR3 runs 13 residues. The CDR3 region is CASRAGLNQPQHF. DNA for the CDR3: TGTGCCAGTAGGGCGGGTCTCAATCAGCCCCAGCATTTT.

J is TRBJ1-5 and V is TRBV6-6; no firm D call. The CDR3 totals 12 residues. Per germline, CDR1 MNHNY and CDR2 SVGAGI (reference sequence). V lost 2 bases, J lost 6 bases, and 5 bases lay in between. This chain's CDR3 is CASSYPTQPQHF. The CDR3 DNA sequence: TGTGCCAGCAGTTACCCTACTCAGCCCCAGCATTTT.

The chain couples TRBV19 to TRBJ2-7; 8 nucleotides match TRBD1. Unmatched junction bases numbered 6, after V lost 6 bases and J lost 2 bases. Germline lookup yields CDR1 LNHDA and CDR2 SQIVND (reference sequence). The CDR3 runs to 14 residues. CDR3 in amino acids: CASRTGTGAYEQYF. Written as DNA, the CDR3 is TGTGCCAGTAGGACCGGGACAGGAGCCTACGAGCAGTACTTC.

The chain has TRBV29-1 and TRBJ1-2; D gene ambiguous. Germline V lookup: CDR1 SQVTM, CDR2 ANQGSEA. This CDR3 is 12 amino acids long. Trimming pared 7 bases from V and 0 bases from J, leaving 9 bases between. CDR3 in amino acids: CSAQIANYGYTF. Here the CDR3 DNA reads TGCAGCGCACAAATTGCTAACTATGGCTACACCTTC.

The J gene is TRBJ1-5, the V gene TRBV30; D not certain. Trimming cost V 1 base and J 5 bases, with 9 bases left between them. CDR1 GTSNPN and CDR2 SVGIG come from the germline V gene (reference sequence). This CDR3 is built from 13 residues. The CDR3 spells CAWSEEADQPQHF. The CDR3 DNA reads TGTGCCTGGAGTGAGGAAGCGGATCAGCCCCAGCATTTT. Combining the CDR3 with reference TRBV30 and TRBJ1-5 gives the whole variable domain SQTIHQWPATLVQPVGSPLSLECTVEGTSNPNLYWYRQAAGRGLQLLFYSVGIGQISSEVPQNLSASRPQDRQFILSSKKLLLSDSGFYLCAWSEEADQPQHFGDGTRLSIL.

The chain couples TRBV19 to TRBJ1-6; 7 nucleotides align to TRBD1. J lost 7 bases, V lost 5 bases, and 11 bases had no gene match. From germline, CDR1 is LNHDA and CDR2 SQIVND (reference sequence). The CDR3 spans 16 residues. This CDR3 reads CASSPPRDSDNSPLHF. CDR3 coding DNA: TGTGCCAGTAGTCCGCCCCGGGACAGTGACAATTCACCCCTCCACTTT.

The V and J genes are TRBV2 and TRBJ1-2; 7 nucleotides line up with TRBD1. This CDR3 has 14 amino acids. Trimming took 8 bases from V and 4 from J; bases not matched to a gene: 10. CDR1 SNHLY and CDR2 FYNNEI come from the germline V gene. This CDR3 is CASGWTGESYGYTF. In DNA, the CDR3 is TGTGCCAGCGGGTGGACAGGCGAAAGCTATGGCTACACCTTC.

The chain employs TRBV5-1 and TRBJ2-3; no firm D call. V lost 3 bases and J lost 2, with 13 bases in between. This CDR3 comprises 15 residues. In germline, CDR1 is SGHRS, CDR2 YFSETQ. Here the CDR3 reads CASSYSPASTDTQYF. Here the CDR3 DNA reads TGCGCCAGCAGCTACTCGCCCGCTTCCACAGATACGCAGTATTTT. The entire variable domain, with the rest obtained from reference TRBV5-1 and TRBJ2-3, is as follows: KAGVTQTPRYLIKTRGQQVTLSCSPISGHRSVSWYQQTPGQGLQFLFEYFSETQRNKGNFPGRFSGRQFSNSRSEMNVSTLELGDSALYLCASSYSPASTDTQYFGPGTRLTVL.

The chain joins TRBV12-5 to TRBJ1-6; D perhaps matches TRBD1 (5 bases). The CDR3 runs 11 residues. Trimming shortened V by 6 bases and J by 13 bases, and 10 bases separated the two germline ends. Germline values: CDR1 LGHNT, CDR2 FRNRAP. CDR3 amino acids: CASGPGRPLHF. The CDR3 DNA sequence: TGTGCTAGTGGACCAGGGAGGCCCCTCCACTTT.

The gene calls are TRBV19 and TRBJ2-3, with TRBD1 matching over 9 bases. With 9 bases clipped from V and 4 bases from J, the junction kept 17 bases outside the gene matches. CDR3 size: 17 residues. Germline V gene sequence: CDR1 LNHDA, CDR2 SQIVND (reference sequence). CDR3 sequence reads: CASAQPGTGLRADTQYF. The CDR3 DNA reads as TGTGCCAGCGCACAACCCGGGACAGGGTTGCGTGCAGATACGCAGTATTTT.

V is TRBV11-2 and J is TRBJ2-1, with D uncertain. The CDR3 totals 17 residues. Germline-derived CDR1 and CDR2 are SGHAT and FQNNGV. V gave up 1 base and J gave up 12 bases, with 25 bases separating them. The CDR3 here is CASSLAVLPRMTFWQFF. The CDR3 bases are TGTGCCAGCAGCTTAGCGGTGCTCCCCCGAATGACTTTTTGGCAGTTCTTC.

This chain joins TRBV15 and TRBJ1-1; perhaps TRBD1 as D (6 bases). The germline CDR1 and CDR2 sequences are LNHNV and YYDKDF (reference sequence). V dropped 1 base and J dropped 6 bases, with 12 bases sitting between them. The CDR3 covers 14 residues. CDR3 coding DNA: TGTGCCACCAGCAGAGGGGGGCCGACCCCTGAAGCTTTCTTT. This encodes CATSRGGPTPEAFF. Complete variable domain (other parts from reference TRBV15 and TRBJ1-1): DAMVIQNPRYQVTQFGKPVTLSCSQTLNHNVMYWYQQKSSQAPKLLFHYYDKDFNNEADTPDNFQSRRPNTSFCFLDIRSPGLGDTAMYLCATSRGGPTPEAFFGQGTRLTVV.

There are a few counts of this clone. The chain carries TRBV7-9 and TRBJ2-1, with TRBD1 matching over 8 bases. The CDR3 loop spans 16 amino acids. Trimming took 0 bases from V and 8 from J; bases not matched to a gene: 9. From germline, CDR1 is SEHNR and CDR2 FQNEAQ (reference sequence). DNA of the CDR3: TGTGCCAGCAGCTTAGCGGGGAGACAGGGGTCACATGAGCAGTTCTTC. Its protein is CASSLAGRQGSHEQFF.

This CDR3 is CASSPSMNTEAFF. The CDR3 DNA reads TGTGCCAGCTCACCAAGCATGAACACTGAAGCTTTCTTT. The V gene is TRBV18, the J gene TRBJ1-1; D is unresolved. CDR3 length: 13 residues. Trimming pared 2 bases from V and 0 bases from J, leaving 4 bases between. Per germline, CDR1 KGHSH and CDR2 LQKENI.

V usage is TRBV12-5 and J usage is TRBJ2-7; D is perhaps TRBD1 (5 bases). Germline CDR1 and CDR2: LGHNT and FRNRAP. This CDR3 is built from 13 residues. V was pared by 1 base and J by 3 bases, with 7 bases between. In nucleotides, the CDR3 is TGTGCTAGTGGTTTGGGACAGTTCTACGAGCAGTACTTC. Its translation: CASGLGQFYEQYF.

The J gene is TRBJ1-2, the V gene TRBV24-1; D not certain. The ends were cut back, 4 bases at V and 2 bases at J, with 10 bases in the middle. Germline V lookup: CDR1 KGHDR, CDR2 SFDVKD. The CDR3 loop spans 14 amino acids. CDR3 in amino acids: CATSEPENNYGYTF. CDR3 in DNA: TGTGCCACCAGTGAGCCTGAGAACAACTATGGCTACACCTTC.

The chain has TRBV5-4 and TRBJ2-3; 7 nucleotides match TRBD1. Germline lookup yields CDR1 SGHNT and CDR2 YYREEE (reference sequence). J gave up 6 bases and V 6 bases, and 10 bases lay outside the gene matches. CDR3 length: 14 amino acids. This chain's CDR3 is CASTRWARGDTQYF. CDR3 nucleotides: TGTGCCAGCACCCGATGGGCCAGGGGGGATACGCAGTATTTT.

This rearrangement joins TRBV6-4 to TRBJ2-1, with a tentative D call TRBD2 (6 bases). Between the trimmed V and J ends, which lost 2 bases and 7 bases, there was a span of 18 bases. The CDR3 is 16 amino acids. CDR1 MRHNA and CDR2 SNTAGT come from the germline V gene. This chain's CDR3 is CASSDVGGAVMNEQFF. DNA for the CDR3: TGTGCCAGCAGTGACGTGGGGGGAGCTGTAATGAATGAGCAGTTCTTC.

The V call is TRBV18, the J call TRBJ2-7; TRBD1 agrees at 9 bases. J gave up 5 bases and V 3 bases, and 5 bases lay outside the gene matches. This CDR3 is built from 14 residues. In germline, CDR1 is KGHSH, CDR2 LQKENI. The CDR3 here is CASSPIGDRDEQYF. In DNA, the CDR3 is TGTGCCAGCTCACCCATCGGGGACAGGGACGAGCAGTACTTC.

This chain connects TRBV12-5 to TRBJ1-1; D unclear. The germline gives CDR1 LGHNT, CDR2 FRNRAP. This CDR3 has 11 amino acids. Trimming took 7 bases from V and 1 from J, leaving 4 bases between them. The CDR3 nucleotides are TGTGCTAGTGTCTGGAACACTGAAGCTTTCTTT. Its translation is CASVWNTEAFF.

This clone was picked up one time. This rearrangement joins TRBV11-2 to TRBJ2-7; 10 nucleotides align to TRBD2. Looked up from germline, CDR1 is SGHAT and CDR2 is FQNNGV. V was pared by 5 bases and J by 5 bases, with 12 bases of the junction left unmatched. The CDR3 totals 16 residues. CDR3: CASSRFTSGEANEQYF. In nucleotides, the CDR3 is TGTGCCAGCAGCAGATTCACTAGCGGGGAGGCCAACGAGCAGTACTTC.